This T cell receptor (beta chain) originates from a study of blood T cell repertoires in COVID-19. Between the trimmed V and J ends, which lost 3 bases and 5 bases, there was a span of 13 bases. This CDR3 comprises 14 residues. Germline V gene sequence: CDR1 SGHTA, CDR2 FQGNSA. This clone has a single count. Per the original data handling: By means of reference gene primer amplification, nucleated cell counts were estimated. TCRdb's copy holds only in-frame clones and misses some; the assay was immunoSEQ multiplex PCR. The DNA was the basis for D and trimming; V, J and clone size are from that table. The sample records around 140,000 clones, roughly 90% being singletons.

This chain uses TRBV7-2 with TRBJ1-2; D gene uncertain. The receptor was isolated from a man aged 60-69 years with active or convalescent COVID-19. The sample comprised peripheral blood. The CDR3 here is CASSFVPPYYGYTF. As DNA, the CDR3 is TGTGCCAGCAGCTTTGTCCCGCCCTATTATGGCTACACCTTC.